The subject of this entry is one TCR beta chain. PCR primers comprised 60 Vbeta and 13 Jbeta primers. Here immunoSEQ multiplex PCR was the method, and the copy in TCRdb shows in-frame clones only, minus some. The profile shows roughly 110,000 clones, 65% to 75% of them singletons. This entry is derived from a study of cytomegalovirus exposure and HLA in healthy donors. With 6 bases clipped from V and 6 bases from J, the junction kept 6 bases outside the gene matches. The V gene's germline CDR1 is MNHEY and CDR2 SVGAGI. There are 14 residues in the CDR3. The genes are TRBV6-5 and TRBJ2-7; TRBD1 agrees at 12 bases. This TCR was recovered from a woman aged 40 to 55 in good health and CMV-seropositive. The sequencing sample was made of PBMCs. The CDR3 DNA reads as TGTGCCAGCAGGCCGGGACAGGGGGCGGTCGAGCAGTACTTC. Protein: CASRPGQGAVEQYF.